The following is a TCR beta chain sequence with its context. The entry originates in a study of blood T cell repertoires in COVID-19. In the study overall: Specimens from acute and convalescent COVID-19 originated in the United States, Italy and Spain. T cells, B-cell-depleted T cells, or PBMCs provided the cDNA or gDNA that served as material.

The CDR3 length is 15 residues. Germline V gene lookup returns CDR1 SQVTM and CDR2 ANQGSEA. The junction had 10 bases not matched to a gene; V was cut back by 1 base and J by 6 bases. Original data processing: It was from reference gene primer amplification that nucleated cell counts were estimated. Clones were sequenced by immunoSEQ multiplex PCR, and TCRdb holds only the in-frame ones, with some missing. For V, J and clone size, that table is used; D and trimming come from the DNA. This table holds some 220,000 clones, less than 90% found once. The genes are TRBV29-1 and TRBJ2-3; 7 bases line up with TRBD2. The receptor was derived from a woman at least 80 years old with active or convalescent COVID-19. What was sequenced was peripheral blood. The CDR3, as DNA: TGCAGCGTTGAAGTTACTGCCGGGACTACCGATACGCAGTATTTT. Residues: CSVEVTAGTTDTQYF.